This T cell receptor beta chain was captured by sequencing in a study of T cell responses to AZD1222 COVID-19 vaccine. The protocol was immunoSEQ multiplex PCR, while the TCRdb copy is restricted to in-frame clones and leaves out a portion. The sample consists of over 100,000 clones, less than 90% of them appearing once. V dropped 0 bases and J dropped 5 bases, with 5 bases sitting between them. CDR1 and CDR2 (germline): SGHVS, FQNEAQ. The CDR3 consists of 13 residues. Only one count was recorded for this clone. The origin of this receptor is an adult in good health. The sample here was peripheral blood, taken on day 0 of AZD1222 vaccination. V and J are TRBV7-8 and TRBJ1-5; no clear D gene. CDR3 in DNA: TGTGCCAGCAGCTTAGCCGCAGATCAGCCCCAGCATTTT. It codes for CASSLAADQPQHF.